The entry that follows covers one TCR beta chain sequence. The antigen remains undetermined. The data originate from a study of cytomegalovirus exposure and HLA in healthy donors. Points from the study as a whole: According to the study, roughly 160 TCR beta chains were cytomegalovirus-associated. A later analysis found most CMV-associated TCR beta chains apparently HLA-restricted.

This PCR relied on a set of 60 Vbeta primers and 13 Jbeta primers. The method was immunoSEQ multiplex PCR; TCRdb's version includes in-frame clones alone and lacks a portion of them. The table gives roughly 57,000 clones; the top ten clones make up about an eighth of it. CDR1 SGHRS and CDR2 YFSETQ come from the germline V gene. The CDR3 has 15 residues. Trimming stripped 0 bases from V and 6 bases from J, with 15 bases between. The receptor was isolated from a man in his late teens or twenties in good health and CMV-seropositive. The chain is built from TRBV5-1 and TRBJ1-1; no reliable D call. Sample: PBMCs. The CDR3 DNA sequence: TGCGCCAGCAGCTTGGTTAGGTTTAGACTGCCTGAAGCTTTCTTT. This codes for CASSLVRFRLPEAFF.